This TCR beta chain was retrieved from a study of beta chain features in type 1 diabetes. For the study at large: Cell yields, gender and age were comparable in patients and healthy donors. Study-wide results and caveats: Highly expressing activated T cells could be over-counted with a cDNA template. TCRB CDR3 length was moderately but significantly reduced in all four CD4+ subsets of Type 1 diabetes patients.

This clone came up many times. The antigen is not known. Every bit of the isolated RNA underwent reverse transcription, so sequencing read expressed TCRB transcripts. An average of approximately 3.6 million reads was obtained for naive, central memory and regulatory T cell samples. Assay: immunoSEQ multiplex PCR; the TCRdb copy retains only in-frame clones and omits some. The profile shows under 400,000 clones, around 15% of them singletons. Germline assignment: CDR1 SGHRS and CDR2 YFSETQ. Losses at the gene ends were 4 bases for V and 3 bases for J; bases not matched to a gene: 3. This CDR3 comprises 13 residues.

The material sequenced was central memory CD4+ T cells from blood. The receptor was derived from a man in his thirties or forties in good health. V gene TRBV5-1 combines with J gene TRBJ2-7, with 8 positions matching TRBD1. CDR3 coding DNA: TGCGCCAGCAGCGGTACAGGGGGCTACGAGCAGTACTTC. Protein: CASSGTGGYEQYF.